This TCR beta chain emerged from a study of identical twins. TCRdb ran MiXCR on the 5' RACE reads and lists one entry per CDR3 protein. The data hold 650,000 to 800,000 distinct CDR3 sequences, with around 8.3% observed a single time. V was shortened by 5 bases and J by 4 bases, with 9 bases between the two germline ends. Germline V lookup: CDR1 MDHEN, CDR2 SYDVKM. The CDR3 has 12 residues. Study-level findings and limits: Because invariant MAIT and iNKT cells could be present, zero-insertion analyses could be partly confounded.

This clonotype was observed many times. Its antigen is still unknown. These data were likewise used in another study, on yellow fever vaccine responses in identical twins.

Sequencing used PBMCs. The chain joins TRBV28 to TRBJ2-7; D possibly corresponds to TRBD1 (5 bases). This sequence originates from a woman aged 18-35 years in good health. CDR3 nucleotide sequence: TGTGCCAGCAGTCCCAGGGAATACGAGCAGTACTTC. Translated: CASSPREYEQYF.